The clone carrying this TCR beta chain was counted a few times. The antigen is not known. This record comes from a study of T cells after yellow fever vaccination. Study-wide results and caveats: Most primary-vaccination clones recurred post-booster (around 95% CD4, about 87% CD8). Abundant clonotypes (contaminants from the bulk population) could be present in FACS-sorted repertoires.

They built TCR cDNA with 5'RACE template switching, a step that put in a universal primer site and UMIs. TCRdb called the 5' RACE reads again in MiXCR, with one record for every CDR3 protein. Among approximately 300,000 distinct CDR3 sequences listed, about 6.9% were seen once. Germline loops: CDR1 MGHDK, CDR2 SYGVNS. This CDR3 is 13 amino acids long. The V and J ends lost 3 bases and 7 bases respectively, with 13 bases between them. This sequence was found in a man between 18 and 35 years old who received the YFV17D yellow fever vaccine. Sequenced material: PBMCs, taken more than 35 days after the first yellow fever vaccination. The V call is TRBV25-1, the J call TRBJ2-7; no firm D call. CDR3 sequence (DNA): TGTGCCAGCAGTGATCCGGGCGCCTTTGAGCAGTACTTC. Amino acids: CASSDPGAFEQYF.